This TCR beta chain was obtained from a study of CD8 T cells in Susac syndrome. An input of roughly 0.5 to 1 ug of RNA was subjected to reverse transcription using random hexamers. TCRdb fed the immunoSEQ multiplex PCR reads into MiXCR, producing one record per CDR3 protein. There are around 300,000 distinct CDR3 sequences in the sample; around nine tenths occur only once, and roughly 0.2% lies in the top ten. This clonotype was detected once. The antigen remains unidentified. General study findings and limits: The authors acknowledged that their TCR sequencing and HLA analysis involved a relatively small number of individuals.

The germline V and J ends were trimmed by 1 base and 7 bases, with 13 bases remaining between them. The CDR3 spans 14 residues. Per germline, CDR1 SQVTM and CDR2 ANQGSEA. This TCR came from a human donor with multiple sclerosis. The material sequenced was CD8+ T cells from PBMCs. This chain uses TRBV29-1 with TRBJ1-4, with D uncertain. The CDR3 loop reads CSVEGRRVGEKLFF. The CDR3 nucleotides read TGCAGCGTTGAAGGCCGACGGGTTGGTGAAAAACTGTTTTTT. Full variable domain (remainder filled in from reference TRBV29-1 and TRBJ1-4): SAVISQKPSRDICQRGTSLTIQCQVDSQVTMMFWYRQQPGQSLTLIATANQGSEATYESGFVIDKFPISRPNLTFSTLTVSNMSPEDSSIYLCSVEGRRVGEKLFFGSGTQLSVL.